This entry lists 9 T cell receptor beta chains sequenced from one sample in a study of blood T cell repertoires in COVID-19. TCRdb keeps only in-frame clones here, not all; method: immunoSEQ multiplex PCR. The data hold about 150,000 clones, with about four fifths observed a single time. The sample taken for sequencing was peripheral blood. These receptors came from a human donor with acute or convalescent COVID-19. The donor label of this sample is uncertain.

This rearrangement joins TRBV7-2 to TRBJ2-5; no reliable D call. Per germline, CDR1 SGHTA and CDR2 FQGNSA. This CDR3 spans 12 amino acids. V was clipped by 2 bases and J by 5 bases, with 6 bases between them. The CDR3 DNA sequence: TGTGCCAGCAGCTTATCTAGGGAGACCCAGTACTTC. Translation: CASSLSRETQYF.

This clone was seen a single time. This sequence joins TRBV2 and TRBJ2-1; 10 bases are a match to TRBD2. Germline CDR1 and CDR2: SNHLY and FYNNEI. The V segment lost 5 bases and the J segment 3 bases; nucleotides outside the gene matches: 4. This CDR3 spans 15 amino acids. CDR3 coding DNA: TGTGCCAGCAGTCCCCAGCGGGGGGGCTACAATGAGCAGTTCTTC. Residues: CASSPQRGGYNEQFF.

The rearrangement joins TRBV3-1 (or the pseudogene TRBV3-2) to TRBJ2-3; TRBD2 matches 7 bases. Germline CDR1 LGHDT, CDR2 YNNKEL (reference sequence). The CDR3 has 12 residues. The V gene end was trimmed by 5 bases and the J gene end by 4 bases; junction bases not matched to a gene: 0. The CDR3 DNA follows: TGTGCCAGCAGCGCGGGGGCAGATACGCAGTATTTT. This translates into CASSAGADTQYF.

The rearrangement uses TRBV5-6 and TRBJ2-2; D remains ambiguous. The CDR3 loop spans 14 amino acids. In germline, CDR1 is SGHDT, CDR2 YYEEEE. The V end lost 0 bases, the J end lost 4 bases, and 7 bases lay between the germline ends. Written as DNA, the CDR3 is TGTGCCAGCAGCTTGGCCACTCGCACCGGGGAGCTGTTTTTT. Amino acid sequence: CASSLATRTGELFF.

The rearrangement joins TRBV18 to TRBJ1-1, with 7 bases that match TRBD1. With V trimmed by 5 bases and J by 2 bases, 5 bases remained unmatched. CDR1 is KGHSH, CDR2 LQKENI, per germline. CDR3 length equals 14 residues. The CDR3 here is CASSRDSLNTEAFF. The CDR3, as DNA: TGTGCCAGCTCAAGGGACAGTTTAAACACTGAAGCTTTCTTT.

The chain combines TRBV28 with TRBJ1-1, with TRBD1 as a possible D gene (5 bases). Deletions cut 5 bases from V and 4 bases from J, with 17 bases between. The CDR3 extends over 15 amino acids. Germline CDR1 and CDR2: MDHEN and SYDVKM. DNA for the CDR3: TGTGCCAGCAGTCTTTCTCGGAGGGGTGGCACTGAAGCTTTCTTT. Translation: CASSLSRRGGTEAFF.

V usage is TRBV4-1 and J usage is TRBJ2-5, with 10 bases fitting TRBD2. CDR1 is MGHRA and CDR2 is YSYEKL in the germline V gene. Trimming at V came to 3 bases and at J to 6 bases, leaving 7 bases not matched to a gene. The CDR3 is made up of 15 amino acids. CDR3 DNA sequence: TGCGCCAGCAGCCACCTAGCGGGGGCGGGAAAGACCCAGTACTTC. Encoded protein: CASSHLAGAGKTQYF.

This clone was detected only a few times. The CDR3 region has the DNA TGTGCCAGCAGCTTCGGTCAGGGCTCTGGAAACACCATATATTTT. Protein product: CASSFGQGSGNTIYF. The chain joins TRBV13 to TRBJ1-3; D perhaps matches TRBD1 (5 bases). CDR1 is PRHDT, CDR2 FYEKMQ, per germline (reference sequence). V was clipped by 3 bases and J by 0 bases, with 9 bases between them. The CDR3 has 15 residues.

CDR3: CASSDWATVGFQHF. CDR3 coding DNA: TGTGCCAGCAGTGATTGGGCCACAGTAGGCTTTCAGCATTTT. The chain employs TRBV6-1 and TRBJ1-5; D ambiguous. The CDR3 is 14 residues long. V was clipped by 3 bases and J by 13 bases, with 19 bases between them. Looked up from germline, CDR1 is MNHNS and CDR2 is SASEGT.